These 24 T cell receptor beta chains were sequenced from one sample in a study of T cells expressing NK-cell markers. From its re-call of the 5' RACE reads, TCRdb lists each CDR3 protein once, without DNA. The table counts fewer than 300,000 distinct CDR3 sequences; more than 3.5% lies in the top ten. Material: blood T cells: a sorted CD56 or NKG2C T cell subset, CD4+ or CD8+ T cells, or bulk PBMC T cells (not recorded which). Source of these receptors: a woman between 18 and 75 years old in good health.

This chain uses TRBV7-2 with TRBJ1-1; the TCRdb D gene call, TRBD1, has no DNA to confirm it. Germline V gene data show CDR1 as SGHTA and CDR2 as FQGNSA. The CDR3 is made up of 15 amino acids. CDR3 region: CASSLVSGTGTEAFF. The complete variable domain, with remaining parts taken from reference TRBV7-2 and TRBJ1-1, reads GAGVSQSPSNKVTEKGKDVELRCDPISGHTALYWYRQSLGQGLEFLIYFQGNSAPDKSGLPSDRFSAERTGGSVSTLTIQRTQQEDSAVYLCASSLVSGTGTEAFFGQGTRLTVV.

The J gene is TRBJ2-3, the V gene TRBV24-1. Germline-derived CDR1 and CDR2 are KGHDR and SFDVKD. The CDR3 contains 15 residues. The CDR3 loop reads CATSDPTERTDTQYF.

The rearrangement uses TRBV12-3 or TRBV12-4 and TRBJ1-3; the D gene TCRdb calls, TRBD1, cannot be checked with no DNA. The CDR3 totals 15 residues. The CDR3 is CASSFYSGSGNTIYF.

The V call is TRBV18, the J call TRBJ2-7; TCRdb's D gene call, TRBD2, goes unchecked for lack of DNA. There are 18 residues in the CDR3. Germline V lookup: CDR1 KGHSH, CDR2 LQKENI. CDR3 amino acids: CASSPPNIGTAKSYEQYF.

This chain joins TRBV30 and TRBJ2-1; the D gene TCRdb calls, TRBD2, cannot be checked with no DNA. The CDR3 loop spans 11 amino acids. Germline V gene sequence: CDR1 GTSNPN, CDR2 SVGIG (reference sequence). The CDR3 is CAWSESGKQFF.

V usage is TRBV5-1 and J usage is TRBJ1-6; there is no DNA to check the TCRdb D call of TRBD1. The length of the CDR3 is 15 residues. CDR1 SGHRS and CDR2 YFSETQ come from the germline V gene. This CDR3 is CASKDRGGGESPLHF.

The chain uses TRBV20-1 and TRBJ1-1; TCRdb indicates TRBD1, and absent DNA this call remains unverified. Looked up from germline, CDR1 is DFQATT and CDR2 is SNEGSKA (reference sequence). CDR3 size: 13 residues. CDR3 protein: CSAVTGAYTEAFF.

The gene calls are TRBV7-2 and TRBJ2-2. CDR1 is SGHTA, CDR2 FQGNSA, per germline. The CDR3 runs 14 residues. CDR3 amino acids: CASTKDANTGELFF.

CDR3: CASSQVVAGGPGEQYF. The V and J genes are TRBV5-1 and TRBJ2-7; TCRdb indicates TRBD2, and absent DNA this call remains unverified. In germline, CDR1 is SGHRS, CDR2 YFSETQ. The CDR3 consists of 16 residues.

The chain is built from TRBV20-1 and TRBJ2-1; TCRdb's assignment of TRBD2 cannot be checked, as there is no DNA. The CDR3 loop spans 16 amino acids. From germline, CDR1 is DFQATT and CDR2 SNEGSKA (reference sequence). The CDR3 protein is CSAGPRAGGDNNEQFF.

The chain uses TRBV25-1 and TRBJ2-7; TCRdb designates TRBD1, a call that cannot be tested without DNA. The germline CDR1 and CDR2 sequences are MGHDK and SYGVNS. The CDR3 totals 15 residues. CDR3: CASTPTTGVSYEQYF.

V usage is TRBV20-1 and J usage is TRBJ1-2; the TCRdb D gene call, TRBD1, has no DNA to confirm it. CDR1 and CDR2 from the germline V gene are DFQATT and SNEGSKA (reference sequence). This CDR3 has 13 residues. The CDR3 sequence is CSAAGGLNYGYTF.

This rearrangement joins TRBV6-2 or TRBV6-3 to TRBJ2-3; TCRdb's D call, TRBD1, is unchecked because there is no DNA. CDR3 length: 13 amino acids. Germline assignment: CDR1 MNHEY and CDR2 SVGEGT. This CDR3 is CASSYSREGTQYF.

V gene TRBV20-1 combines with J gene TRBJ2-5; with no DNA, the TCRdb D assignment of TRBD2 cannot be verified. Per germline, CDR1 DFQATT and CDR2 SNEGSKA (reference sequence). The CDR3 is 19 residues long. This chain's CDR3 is CSAPPGGPSGGRLQETQYF.

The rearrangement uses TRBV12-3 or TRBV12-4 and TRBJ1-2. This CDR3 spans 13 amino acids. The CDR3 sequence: CASSLFGDYGYTF.

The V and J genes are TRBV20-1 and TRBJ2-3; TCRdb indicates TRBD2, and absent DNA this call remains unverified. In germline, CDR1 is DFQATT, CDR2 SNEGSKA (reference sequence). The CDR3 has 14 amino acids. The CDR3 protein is CSVPRAGRTDTQYF.

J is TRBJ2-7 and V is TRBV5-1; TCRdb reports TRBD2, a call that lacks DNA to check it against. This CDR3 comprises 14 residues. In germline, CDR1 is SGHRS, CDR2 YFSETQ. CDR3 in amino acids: CASSSTSGFYEQYF.

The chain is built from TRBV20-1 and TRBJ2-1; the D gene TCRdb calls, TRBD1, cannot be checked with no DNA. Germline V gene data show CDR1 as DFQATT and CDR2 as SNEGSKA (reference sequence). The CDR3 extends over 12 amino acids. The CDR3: CSADTGGKEQFF.

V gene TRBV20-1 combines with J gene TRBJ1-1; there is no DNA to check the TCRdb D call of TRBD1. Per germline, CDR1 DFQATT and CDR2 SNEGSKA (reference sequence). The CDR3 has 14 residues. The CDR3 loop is CSANRPGRNTEAFF.

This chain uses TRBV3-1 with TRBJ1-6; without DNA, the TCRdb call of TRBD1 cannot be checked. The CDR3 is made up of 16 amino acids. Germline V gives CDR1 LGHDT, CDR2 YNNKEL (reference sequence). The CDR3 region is CASSGGTRGQGSPLHF.

The CDR3 spells CASSLIGRWDEQFF. This chain joins TRBV11-2 and TRBJ2-1; TCRdb proposes TRBD1, but this gene call is untestable without DNA. The CDR3 loop spans 14 amino acids. Germline values: CDR1 SGHAT, CDR2 FQNNGV.

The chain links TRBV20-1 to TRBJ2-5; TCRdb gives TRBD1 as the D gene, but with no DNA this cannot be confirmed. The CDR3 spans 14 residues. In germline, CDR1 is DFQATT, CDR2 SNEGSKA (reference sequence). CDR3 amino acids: CSATGTGGLETQYF.

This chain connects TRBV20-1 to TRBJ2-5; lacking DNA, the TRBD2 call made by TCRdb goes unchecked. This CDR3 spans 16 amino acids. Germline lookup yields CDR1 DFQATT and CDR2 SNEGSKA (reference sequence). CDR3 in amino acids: CSARPSRGKYQETQYF.

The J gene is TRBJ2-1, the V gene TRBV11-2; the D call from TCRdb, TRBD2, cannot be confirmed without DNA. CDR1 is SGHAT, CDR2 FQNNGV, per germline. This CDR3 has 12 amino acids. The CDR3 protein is CASSLDRAGSDF.